The 32 T cell receptor beta chains below come from one sample, sequenced in a study of T cell changes during pregnancy in multiple sclerosis. Only in-frame clones appear in the TCRdb table, and some are missing; sequencing was by immunoSEQ multiplex PCR. The sample contains approximately 65,000 clones, around 94% of which appear only once. The sample in question was CD8+ T cells from peripheral blood mononuclear cells, obtained in the third trimester of pregnancy. These receptors all stem from a female donor in good health, enrolled as a control in a pregnancy study.

The chain employs TRBV5-6 and TRBJ1-2; D possibly corresponds to TRBD1 (5 bases). V lost 0 bases to trimming and J lost 5 bases, with 11 bases between them. The CDR3 runs to 14 residues. Germline V CDR1 and CDR2: SGHDT, YYEEEE. CDR3: CASSLADRSYGYTF. The CDR3 nucleotides read TGTGCCAGCAGCTTGGCCGACAGATCGTATGGCTACACCTTC.

V usage is TRBV27 and J usage is TRBJ1-5; D remains unclear. The CDR3 runs 13 residues. Germline V gene sequence: CDR1 MNHEY, CDR2 SMNVEV (reference sequence). The V end was cut by 8 bases, the J end by 3 bases, with 11 bases between. As DNA, the CDR3 is TGTGCCAGCGGGCCAGGCCCCAATCAGCCCCAGCATTTT. Translation gives CASGPGPNQPQHF.

This clone was seen just once. J is TRBJ1-3 and V is TRBV7-9; D might be TRBD1 (6 bases). Between the trimmed V and J ends, which lost 1 base and 8 bases, there was a span of 15 bases. The CDR3 totals 15 residues. Germline loops: CDR1 SEHNR, CDR2 FQNEAQ (reference sequence). CDR3 nucleotide sequence: TGTGCCAGCAGCTTAGATACAGGGTCTTTAGACACCATATATTTT. It is translated as CASSLDTGSLDTIYF.

This chain joins TRBV2 and TRBJ2-2; 7 positions agree with TRBD1. The CDR3 consists of 13 residues. Germline V gives CDR1 SNHLY, CDR2 FYNNEI. After removal of 6 bases from V and 6 bases from J, the junction contained 4 bases not matched to a gene. The CDR3 loop reads CASRAQGAGELFF. As DNA, the CDR3 is TGTGCCAGCAGAGCCCAGGGGGCCGGGGAGCTGTTTTTT.

The rearrangement links TRBV7-9 to TRBJ2-5, with 13 nucleotides matching TRBD2. The V gene end was trimmed by 5 bases and the J gene end by 5 bases; junction bases not matched to a gene: 8. The germline V gene has CDR1 SEHNR and CDR2 FQNEAQ (reference sequence). The CDR3 extends over 16 amino acids. CDR3 bases: TGTGCCAGCAGCGCTATACTAGCGGGGGGGTCGGAGACCCAGTACTTC. This encodes CASSAILAGGSETQYF.

The gene calls are TRBV19 and TRBJ1-1, with a tentative D call TRBD1 (6 bases). Per germline, CDR1 LNHDA and CDR2 SQIVND (reference sequence). CDR3 size: 13 residues. V lost 5 bases and J 4 bases, leaving 11 bases between the germline ends. The CDR3: CASSGDRSTEAFF. As DNA, the CDR3 is TGTGCCAGTAGTGGCGACAGGAGCACTGAAGCTTTCTTT.

This clone was seen only once. The chain has TRBV7-9 and TRBJ2-7; a weak D match, TRBD1 (6 bases). V gave up 3 bases and J gave up 4 bases, with 7 bases separating them. The germline gives CDR1 SEHNR, CDR2 FQNEAQ (reference sequence). This CDR3 is built from 12 residues. In DNA, the CDR3 is TGTGCCAGCAGCTTCGACAGGTACGAGCAGTACTTC. Translation: CASSFDRYEQYF.

This chain joins TRBV27 and TRBJ2-5; D gene uncertain. Germline CDR1 is MNHEY and CDR2 is SMNVEV (reference sequence). There are 12 residues in the CDR3. The V and J ends lost 6 bases and 4 bases respectively, with 9 bases between them. The CDR3 DNA sequence: TGTGCCAGCAGCTCGTACGGAGAGACCCAGTACTTC. Amino acids: CASSSYGETQYF.

This chain uses TRBV19 with TRBJ1-5; no clear D gene. This CDR3 comprises 14 residues. Germline V gives CDR1 LNHDA, CDR2 SQIVND (reference sequence). Trimming took 7 bases from V and 0 from J, leaving 10 bases between them. CDR3 protein: CASIDHFSNQPQHF. The CDR3 DNA is TGTGCCAGTATTGATCACTTTAGCAATCAGCCCCAGCATTTT.

J is TRBJ1-3 and V is TRBV25-1, with D maybe TRBD1 (5 bases). This CDR3 region has 14 residues. Germline V gene sequence: CDR1 MGHDK, CDR2 SYGVNS. The V end was cut by 5 bases, the J end by 1 base, with 9 bases between. The CDR3 DNA sequence: TGTGCCAGCAGTCCCCGGGGGTCTGGAAACACCATATATTTT. Translating it yields CASSPRGSGNTIYF.

The rearrangement links TRBV2 to TRBJ2-5, with D possibly being TRBD2 (5 bases). V gave up 3 bases and J gave up 5 bases, with 13 bases separating them. The CDR3 sequence is 14 residues long. In germline, CDR1 is SNHLY, CDR2 FYNNEI. The CDR3 DNA is TGTGCCAGCAGTGAGCTAGCTAGAGCGGAGACCCAGTACTTC. Translating it yields CASSELARAETQYF. The whole variable domain, remainder taken from reference TRBV2 and TRBJ2-5, is EPEVTQTPSHQVTQMGQEVILRCVPISNHLYFYWYRQILGQKVEFLVSFYNNEISEKSEIFDDQFSVERPDGSNFTLKIRSTKLEDSAMYFCASSELARAETQYFGPGTRLLVL.

The CDR3 nucleotides read TGTGCCAGTAGGTCCGGGGTCACGGTCGAAGCTTTCTTT. It codes for CASRSGVTVEAFF. This chain joins TRBV19 and TRBJ1-1, with D unresolved. CDR3 size: 13 residues. Per germline, CDR1 LNHDA and CDR2 SQIVND (reference sequence). Trimming shortened V by 6 bases and J by 8 bases, and 16 bases separated the two germline ends.

The V and J genes are TRBV6-1 and TRBJ2-5; 10 positions match TRBD1. The length of the CDR3 is 15 residues. V dropped 2 bases and J dropped 4; count of bases not matched to a gene: 4. Looked up from germline, CDR1 is MNHNS and CDR2 is SASEGT. This chain's CDR3 is CASSERTGGGETQYF. CDR3 nucleotide sequence: TGTGCCAGCAGTGAACGGACAGGGGGTGGAGAGACCCAGTACTTC.

This chain uses TRBV7-9 with TRBJ2-7; D perhaps matches TRBD2 (5 bases). Germline CDR1 is SEHNR and CDR2 is FQNEAQ (reference sequence). CDR3 length: 12 amino acids. V lost 1 base to trimming and J lost 11 bases, with 12 bases between them. The CDR3 here is CASSLGEGMEYF. CDR3 in DNA: TGTGCCAGCAGCTTAGGCGAGGGCATGGAGTACTTC.

CDR3 in DNA: TGTGCCAGCAGGGAGCGGACCCACGAGACCCAGTACTTC. Residues: CASRERTHETQYF. This rearrangement joins TRBV5-6 to TRBJ2-5; a possible D gene is TRBD2 (5 bases). The germline CDR1 and CDR2 sequences are SGHDT and YYEEEE. The CDR3 has 13 residues. Trimming stripped 5 bases from V and 5 bases from J, with 13 bases between.

V is TRBV30 and J is TRBJ1-2; D unresolved. Germline CDR1 is GTSNPN and CDR2 is SVGIG (reference sequence). Trimming pared 6 bases from V and 8 bases from J, leaving 10 bases between. The CDR3 sequence is 10 residues long. CDR3: CACSPGGYTF. CDR3 DNA sequence: TGTGCCTGCTCACCCGGGGGCTACACCTTC.

In regard to this clone: A much more abundant neighbour one base away suggests this may be a read error. Other DNA sequences from this sample encode an identical CDR3 as well. The chain is built from TRBV4-2 and TRBJ1-2; a possible D gene is TRBD1 (5 bases). V was cut by 0 bases and J by 4 bases, with 12 bases left in between. The germline V gene has CDR1 LGHNA and CDR2 YNFKEQ. The CDR3 contains 15 residues. CDR3 sequence: CASSQEAGTFYGYTF. CDR3 bases: TGTGCCAGCAGCCAAGAGGCGGGGACTTTCTATGGCTACACCTTC.

The chain is built from TRBV9 and TRBJ2-3; TRBD2 agrees at 9 bases. V dropped 0 bases and J dropped 6; count of bases not matched to a gene: 17. The CDR3 is 19 residues long. Germline CDR1 SGDLS, CDR2 YYNGEE. As DNA, the CDR3 is TGTGCCAGCAGCGTAGCTGAGGGTGGCGGGGGGGCCAATAGGGATACGCAGTATTTT. Amino acid sequence: CASSVAEGGGGANRDTQYF.

This chain uses TRBV19 with TRBJ2-7, with 7 bases that match TRBD1. Germline-derived CDR1 and CDR2 are LNHDA and SQIVND (reference sequence). The CDR3 consists of 15 residues. V dropped 3 bases and J dropped 3; count of bases not matched to a gene: 8. For the CDR3, the DNA is TGTGCCAGTAGTATTCGACTGGCAGGGGGCTACGAGCAGTACTTC. It specifies CASSIRLAGGYEQYF.

CDR3 residues: CVSHGGGADNSPLHF. CDR3 DNA sequence: TGTGTCTCCCATGGTGGGGGCGCGGATAATTCACCCCTCCACTTT. This chain uses TRBV30 with TRBJ1-6; maybe TRBD1 (6 bases). Germline assignment: CDR1 GTSNPN and CDR2 SVGIG (reference sequence). The CDR3 sequence is 15 residues long.

The chain couples TRBV4-1 to TRBJ2-2; possibly TRBD1 for D (5 bases). CDR3 length equals 14 residues. CDR1 and CDR2 (germline): MGHRA, YSYEKL. Between the trimmed V and J ends, which lost 6 bases and 0 bases, there was a span of 8 bases. CDR3 sequence reads: CASREQANTGELFF. DNA for the CDR3: TGCGCCAGCAGGGAACAGGCGAACACCGGGGAGCTGTTTTTT.

The rearrangement links TRBV6-5 to TRBJ2-7; D possibly corresponds to TRBD1 (6 bases). Germline-derived CDR1 and CDR2 are MNHEY and SVGAGI. V was cut by 6 bases and J by 1 base, with 10 bases left in between. The CDR3 consists of 13 residues. The CDR3 DNA is TGTGCCAGCAGCCCCGACAGGTCCTACGAGCAGTACTTC. Its translation is CASSPDRSYEQYF.

J is TRBJ1-6 and V is TRBV13, with D possibly TRBD1 on 6 matching bases. Germline loops: CDR1 PRHDT, CDR2 FYEKMQ (reference sequence). CDR3 length: 16 amino acids. The V end was cut by 4 bases, the J end by 0 bases, with 10 bases between. The CDR3 loop reads CASSSTGNSYNSPLHF. The CDR3 DNA sequence: TGTGCCAGCAGCTCGACAGGAAACTCCTATAATTCACCCCTCCACTTT.

The rearrangement joins TRBV19 to TRBJ2-7; D unclear. CDR3 length: 16 residues. Germline-derived CDR1 and CDR2 are LNHDA and SQIVND (reference sequence). The ends were cut back, 0 bases at V and 1 base at J, with 13 bases in the middle. The CDR3 nucleotides are TGTGCCAGTAGTATAGATATGGCCGCCTCATCCTACGAGCAGTACTTC. Its translation: CASSIDMAASSYEQYF. Supplemented by reference TRBV19 and TRBJ2-7, the full variable domain reads DGGITQSPKYLFRKEGQNVTLSCEQNLNHDAMYWYRQDPGQGLRLIYYSQIVNDFQKGDIAEGYSVSREKKESFPLTVTSAQKNPTAFYLCASSIDMAASSYEQYFGPGTRLTVT.

The chain has TRBV19 and TRBJ2-5, with 12 bases identical to TRBD2. The germline CDR1 and CDR2 sequences are LNHDA and SQIVND (reference sequence). V lost 2 bases, J lost 3 bases, and 1 base stayed unmatched. The CDR3 spans 15 residues. Here the CDR3 reads CASSILAGGKETQYF. Here the CDR3 DNA reads TGTGCCAGTAGTATACTAGCGGGGGGGAAAGAGACCCAGTACTTC.

The chain recombines TRBV7-9 with TRBJ1-2; 7 nucleotides agree with TRBD1. With V trimmed by 1 base and J by 7 bases, 6 bases remained unmatched. There are 14 residues in the CDR3. The germline V gene has CDR1 SEHNR and CDR2 FQNEAQ (reference sequence). The CDR3 DNA follows: TGTGCCAGCAGCTTAGTGACAGGGTACGGTGGCTACACCTTC. This translates into CASSLVTGYGGYTF.

The J gene is TRBJ2-7, the V gene TRBV7-9, with 7 positions matching TRBD2. The germline V gene encodes CDR1 SEHNR and CDR2 FQNEAQ (reference sequence). The CDR3 length is 14 residues. J was trimmed by 0 bases and V by 5 bases; bases with no gene match: 4. CDR3 coding DNA: TGTGCCAGCAGCCCGTCTAGCGGCTCCTACGAGCAGTACTTC. Residues: CASSPSSGSYEQYF. The whole variable domain, remainder taken from reference TRBV7-9 and TRBJ2-7, is DTGVSQNPRHKITKRGQNVTFRCDPISEHNRLYWYRQTLGQGPEFLTYFQNEAQLEKSRLLSDRFSAERPKGSFSTLEIQRTEQGDSAMYLCASSPSSGSYEQYFGPGTRLTVT.

J is TRBJ2-1 and V is TRBV7-9; D is unclear. V lost 4 bases to trimming and J lost 0 bases, with 13 bases between them. CDR3 size: 16 residues. The germline CDR1 and CDR2 sequences are SEHNR and FQNEAQ (reference sequence). The chain's CDR3 is CASSSLWASSYNEQFF. For the CDR3, the DNA is TGTGCCAGCAGCTCCCTGTGGGCCTCCTCCTACAATGAGCAGTTCTTC.

The chain is built from TRBV6-5 and TRBJ2-7; 7 bases fit TRBD1. The CDR3 has 14 residues. The V and J ends lost 5 bases and 0 bases, in that order; junction bases with no gene match: 4. Germline loops: CDR1 MNHEY, CDR2 SVGAGI. CDR3 DNA sequence: TGTGCCAGCAGTCCACGGGACAGCTCCTACGAGCAGTACTTC. This encodes CASSPRDSSYEQYF.

This clone has more than one count but fewer than ten. The rearrangement links TRBV9 to TRBJ2-1, with TRBD2 matching 7 bases. The length of the CDR3 is 15 residues. V gave up 0 bases and J gave up 6 bases; unmatched junction bases: 6. CDR1 and CDR2 from the germline V gene are SGDLS and YYNGEE. Written as DNA, the CDR3 is TGTGCCAGCAGCGTAGATGTGGGGGGGGGCAATGAGCAGTTCTTC. Translating gives CASSVDVGGGNEQFF.

The V and J genes are TRBV27 and TRBJ2-1; D may be TRBD2 (5 bases). The V gene lost 7 bases and the J gene lost 8 bases, with 18 bases spanning the gap. The CDR3 has 14 amino acids. Germline-derived CDR1 and CDR2 are MNHEY and SMNVEV (reference sequence). The CDR3: CASKRGSVRDEQFF. CDR3 sequence (DNA): TGTGCCAGCAAACGCGGATCTGTGAGGGATGAGCAGTTCTTC.

The V and J genes are TRBV27 and TRBJ2-1; 7 nucleotides match TRBD2. The germline V gene encodes CDR1 MNHEY and CDR2 SMNVEV (reference sequence). V gave up 5 bases and J gave up 9 bases; unmatched junction bases: 1. This CDR3 has 11 amino acids. CDR3 bases: TGTGCCAGCAGTGGCGGGGGTGAGCAGTTCTTC. It yields the protein CASSGGGEQFF.